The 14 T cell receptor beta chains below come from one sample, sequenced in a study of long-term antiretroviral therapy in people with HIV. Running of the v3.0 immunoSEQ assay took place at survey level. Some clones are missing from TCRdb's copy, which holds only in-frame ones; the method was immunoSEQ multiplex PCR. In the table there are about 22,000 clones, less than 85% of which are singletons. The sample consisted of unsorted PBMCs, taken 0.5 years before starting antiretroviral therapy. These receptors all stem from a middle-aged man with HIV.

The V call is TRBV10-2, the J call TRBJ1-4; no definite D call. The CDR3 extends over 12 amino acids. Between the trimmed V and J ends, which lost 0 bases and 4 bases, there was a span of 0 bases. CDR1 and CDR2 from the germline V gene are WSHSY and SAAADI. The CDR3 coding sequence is TGCGCCAGCAGTGAGTCTAATGAAAAACTGTTTTTT. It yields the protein CASSESNEKLFF.

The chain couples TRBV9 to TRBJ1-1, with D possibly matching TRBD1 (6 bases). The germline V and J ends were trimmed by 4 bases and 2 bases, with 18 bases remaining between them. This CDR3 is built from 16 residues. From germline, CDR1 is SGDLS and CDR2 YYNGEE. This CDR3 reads CASSSSYRATNTEAFF. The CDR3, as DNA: TGTGCCAGCAGCTCATCTTACAGGGCCACCAACACTGAAGCTTTCTTT.

In nucleotides, the CDR3 is TGCGCCAGCAGCCAAGAGGTTTGGTCATTCCGCTCTGGGGCCAACGTCCTGACTTTC. Translated: CASSQEVWSFRSGANVLTF. The chain recombines TRBV4-3 with TRBJ2-6; D not certain. The CDR3 consists of 19 residues. V was pared by 0 bases and J by 0 bases, with 15 bases between. Germline-derived CDR1 and CDR2 are LGHNA and YSLEER.

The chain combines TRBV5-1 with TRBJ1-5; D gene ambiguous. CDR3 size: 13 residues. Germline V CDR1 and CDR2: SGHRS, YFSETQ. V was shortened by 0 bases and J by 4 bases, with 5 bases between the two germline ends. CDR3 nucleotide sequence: TGCGCCAGCAGCTTGGTGCCTAATCAGCCCCAGCATTTT. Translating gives CASSLVPNQPQHF.

The DNA of the CDR3 is TGTGCCAGCAGCGCTAGTAAAATCGGGGAGGAAGAGACCCAGTACTTC. Translating it yields CASSASKIGEEETQYF. The J gene is TRBJ2-5, the V gene TRBV9; tentative D call: TRBD2 (6 bases). V was clipped by 3 bases and J by 3 bases, with 18 bases between them. CDR3 length equals 16 residues. Germline loops: CDR1 SGDLS, CDR2 YYNGEE.

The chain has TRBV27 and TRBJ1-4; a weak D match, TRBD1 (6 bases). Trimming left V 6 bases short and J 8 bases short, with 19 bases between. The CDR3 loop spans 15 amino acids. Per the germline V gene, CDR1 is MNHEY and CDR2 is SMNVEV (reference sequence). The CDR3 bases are TGTGCCAGCAGCCGAGGACGGAGTACAGGGGAAAAACTGTTTTTT. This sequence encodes CASSRGRSTGEKLFF.

For the CDR3, the DNA is TGTGCCAGCAGCTCAATACAGGGGGGCGGTAATGAAAAACTGTTTTTT. Protein product: CASSSIQGGGNEKLFF. The chain is built from TRBV5-5 and TRBJ1-4; the match to TRBD1 covers 8 bases. This CDR3 is 16 amino acids long. Germline V gene sequence: CDR1 SGHKS, CDR2 YYEKEE (reference sequence). Unmatched junction bases numbered 8, after V lost 3 bases and J lost 4 bases.

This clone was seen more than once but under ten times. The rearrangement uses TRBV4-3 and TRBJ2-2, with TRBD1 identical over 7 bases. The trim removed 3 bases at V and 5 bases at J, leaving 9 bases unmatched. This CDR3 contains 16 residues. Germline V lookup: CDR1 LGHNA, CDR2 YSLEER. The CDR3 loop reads CASSQETGKLTGELFF. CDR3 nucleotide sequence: TGCGCCAGCAGCCAGGAGACAGGGAAGTTGACCGGGGAGCTGTTTTTT.

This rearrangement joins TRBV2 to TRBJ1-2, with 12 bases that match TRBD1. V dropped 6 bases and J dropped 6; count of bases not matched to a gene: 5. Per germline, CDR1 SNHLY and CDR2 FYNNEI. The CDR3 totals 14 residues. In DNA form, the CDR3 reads TGTGCCAGCAGGGGGGACAGGGGGCTCCATGGCTACACCTTC. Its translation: CASRGDRGLHGYTF.

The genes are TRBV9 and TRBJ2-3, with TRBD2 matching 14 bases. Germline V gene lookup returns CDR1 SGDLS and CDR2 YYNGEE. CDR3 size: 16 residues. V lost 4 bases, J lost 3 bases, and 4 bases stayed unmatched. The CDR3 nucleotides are TGTGCCAGCAGCACGACTAGCGGGGGGGCAACAGATACGCAGTATTTT. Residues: CASSTTSGGATDTQYF.

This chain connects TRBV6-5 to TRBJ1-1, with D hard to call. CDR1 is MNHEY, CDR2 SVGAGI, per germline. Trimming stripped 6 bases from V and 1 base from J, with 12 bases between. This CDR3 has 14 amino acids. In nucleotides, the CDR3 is TGTGCCAGCAGAAAGCAGATACCGAACACTGAAGCTTTCTTT. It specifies CASRKQIPNTEAFF.

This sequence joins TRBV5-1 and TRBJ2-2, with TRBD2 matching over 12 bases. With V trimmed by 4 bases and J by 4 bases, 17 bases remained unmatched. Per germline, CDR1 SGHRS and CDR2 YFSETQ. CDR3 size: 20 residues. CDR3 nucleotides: TGCGCCAGCAGCCCCCCCCGGACTAGCGGGAACCGATGGGGCACCGGGGAGCTGTTTTTT. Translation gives CASSPPRTSGNRWGTGELFF.

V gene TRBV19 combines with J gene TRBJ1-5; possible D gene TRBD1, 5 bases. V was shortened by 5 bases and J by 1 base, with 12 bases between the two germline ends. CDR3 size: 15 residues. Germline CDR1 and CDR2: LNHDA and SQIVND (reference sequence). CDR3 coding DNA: TGTGCCAGTAGTCCTTGGGGGATGAGCAATCAGCCCCAGCATTTT. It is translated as CASSPWGMSNQPQHF.

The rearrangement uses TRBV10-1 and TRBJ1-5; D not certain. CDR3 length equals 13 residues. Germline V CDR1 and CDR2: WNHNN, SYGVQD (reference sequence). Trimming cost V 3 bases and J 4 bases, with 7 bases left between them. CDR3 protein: CASSEQPNQPQHF. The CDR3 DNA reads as TGCGCCAGCAGTGAACAGCCAAATCAGCCCCAGCATTTT.